A selection of T cell receptor beta chains follows, all from one sample in a study of T cell responses to AZD1222 COVID-19 vaccine. The data were produced by immunoSEQ multiplex PCR, yet TCRdb's version contains in-frame clones alone and is incomplete. The table lists 150,000 to 200,000 clones, roughly 87% of them singletons, with less than 3% in the top ten. The sample in question was peripheral blood, obtained on day 0 of AZD1222 vaccination. These receptors all come from an adult in good health. Each CDR3 is given with its conserved first and last residue. D genes are given only for firm matches. Size is stated for part of the rows, as once, few or many counts, or as a class when the clone is expanded.

clone_size,v_call,d_call,j_call,cdr3_aa,cdr3_nt
.,TRBV28,.,TRBJ2-2,CASSFFGGTGELFF,TGTGCCAGCAGTTTTTTCGGGGGCACCGGGGAGCTGTTTTTT
.,TRBV19,TRBD2,TRBJ2-3,CASRGGGRGTDTQYF,TGTGCCAGTCGTGGGGGCGGGAGGGGCACAGATACGCAGTATTTT
once,TRBV13,TRBD2,TRBJ2-7,CASSLGGGADYEQYF,TGTGCCAGCAGCTTAGGCGGGGGGGCAGACTACGAGCAGTACTTC
.,TRBV28,.,TRBJ1-4,CASSQDFNEKLFF,TGTGCCAGCAGCCAAGACTTTAATGAAAAACTGTTTTTT
.,TRBV7-3,.,TRBJ2-3,CASSRRAFSSTDTQYF,TGTGCCAGCAGCCGACGAGCCTTCTCGAGCACAGATACGCAGTATTTT
.,TRBV3-1/TRBV3-2,.,TRBJ1-1,CASSQGPSRVDTEAFF,TGTGCCAGCAGCCAAGGACCTTCGAGGGTGGACACTGAAGCTTTCTTT
.,TRBV19,.,TRBJ1-1,CASSTRGGATNTEAFF,TGTGCCAGTAGTACCCGGGGGGGGGCGACGAACACTGAAGCTTTCTTT
.,TRBV6-5,TRBD1,TRBJ2-1,CASRIQGARFDEQFF,TGTGCCAGCAGGATCCAGGGGGCGCGATTCGATGAGCAGTTCTTC
.,TRBV7-2,.,TRBJ2-1,CASSLGGLGQFF,TGTGCCAGCAGCTTGGGGGGGCTCGGGCAGTTCTTC
.,TRBV9,TRBD2,TRBJ2-1,CASSVASGSVGEQFF,TGTGCCAGCAGCGTAGCCAGCGGGAGTGTAGGTGAGCAGTTCTTC
once,TRBV5-1,.,TRBJ2-7,CASSWTEGYEQYF,TGCGCCAGCAGCTGGACAGAGGGGTACGAGCAGTACTTC
.,TRBV19,TRBD1,TRBJ2-7,CASSRTGVSSYEQYF,TGTGCCAGTAGTAGGACAGGGGTAAGCTCCTACGAGCAGTACTTC
.,TRBV4-1,.,TRBJ2-3,CASSQGPGEDTQYF,TGCGCCAGCAGCCAAGGGCCTGGGGAAGATACGCAGTATTTT
few,TRBV11-2,.,TRBJ2-3,CASSGGISTDTQYF,TGTGCCAGCAGCGGCGGTATAAGCACAGATACGCAGTATTTT
.,TRBV27,TRBD2,TRBJ2-7,CASRVAGGFSYEQYF,TGTGCCAGCAGGGTAGCGGGAGGCTTCTCCTACGAGCAGTACTTC
.,TRBV7-2,TRBD1,TRBJ1-1,CASSPQGTGGRWAFF,TGTGCCAGCAGCCCCCAGGGGACAGGGGGCAGATGGGCTTTCTTT
.,TRBV12-5,.,TRBJ1-5,CASGWRGGGSNQPQHF,TGTGCTAGTGGTTGGAGAGGAGGAGGTAGCAATCAGCCCCAGCATTTT
.,TRBV5-6,.,TRBJ1-1,CASSFTATEAFF,TGTGCCAGCAGCTTCACAGCCACTGAAGCTTTCTTT
once,TRBV28,TRBD1,TRBJ1-2,CASSPVGTGSGYTF,TGTGCCAGCAGCCCTGTGGGGACAGGATCCGGCTACACCTTC